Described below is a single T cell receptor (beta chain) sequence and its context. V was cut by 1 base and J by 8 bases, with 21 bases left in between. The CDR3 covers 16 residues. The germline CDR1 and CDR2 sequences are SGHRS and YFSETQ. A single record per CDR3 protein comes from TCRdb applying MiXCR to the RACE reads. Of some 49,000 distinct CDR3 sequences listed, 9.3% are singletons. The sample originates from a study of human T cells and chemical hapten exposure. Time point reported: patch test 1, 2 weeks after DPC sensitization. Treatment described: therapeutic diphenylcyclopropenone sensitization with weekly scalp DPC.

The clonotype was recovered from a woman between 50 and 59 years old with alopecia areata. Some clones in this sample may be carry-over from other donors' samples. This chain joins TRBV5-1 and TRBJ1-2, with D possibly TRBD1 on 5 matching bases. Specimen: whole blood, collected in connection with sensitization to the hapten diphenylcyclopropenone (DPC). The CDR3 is CASSLSNPGTLDGYTF. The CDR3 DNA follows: TGCGCCAGCAGCTTGTCCAATCCCGGGACCCTCGACGGCTACACCTTC. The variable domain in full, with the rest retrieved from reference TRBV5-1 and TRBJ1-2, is KAGVTQTPRYLIKTRGQQVTLSCSPISGHRSVSWYQQTPGQGLQFLFEYFSETQRNKGNFPGRFSGRQFSNSRSEMNVSTLELGDSALYLCASSLSNPGTLDGYTFGSGTRLTVV.